The 31 T cell receptor beta chains below all came from one sample that was sequenced in a study of cytomegalovirus exposure and HLA in healthy donors (dated by TCRdb to the late 2010s). Library prep was done by the immunoSEQ multiplex PCR assay. For the multiplex PCR, a mixture combining 60 forward primers for TCR Vbeta segments and 13 reverse primers for TCR Jbeta segments was used. The table comes from immuneACCESS by way of TCRdb, which keeps in-frame sequences with V and J called. Part of the clones is missing from these tables; in studies checked, under half for an unresolved V gene and the rest for unknown reasons. The table kept for this sample lists 60,000 to 80,000 clones. Roughly 5% of the sample rests with the top ten. Sequenced: PBMCs. Source of these receptors: a man aged 35-49 years in good health and CMV-seronegative.

The V call is TRBV27, the J call TRBJ2-2; TRBD2 matches at 14 bases. Germline V gives CDR1 MNHEY, CDR2 SMNVEV (reference sequence). This CDR3 comprises 17 residues. Trimming took 5 bases from V and 1 from J; bases not matched to a gene: 3. As DNA, the CDR3 is TGTGCCAGCAGTGAGGGACTAGCGGGAGAGAACACCGGGGAGCTGTTTTTT. Translation gives CASSEGLAGENTGELFF.

J is TRBJ1-5 and V is TRBV5-5; D call uncertain. CDR3 length: 14 residues. V dropped 1 base and J dropped 4 bases, with 9 bases sitting between them. CDR1 is SGHKS, CDR2 YYEKEE, per germline (reference sequence). Here the CDR3 reads CASSLYSTNQPQHF. The CDR3 bases are TGTGCCAGCAGCTTGTACAGTACGAATCAGCCCCAGCATTTT.

The rearrangement joins TRBV5-1 to TRBJ2-5, with D possibly TRBD1 on 5 matching bases. The J call is doubtful: the DNA matches TRBJ2-7 better. The CDR3 is 13 residues long. Germline CDR1 and CDR2: SGHRS and YFSETQ. This CDR3 is CASSLNRLYEQYF. The CDR3 nucleotides are TGCGCCAGCAGCTTGAACAGGTTGTACGAGCAGTACTTC.

The chain recombines TRBV10-3 with TRBJ1-1; D uncertain. The CDR3 has 12 amino acids. V dropped 11 bases and J dropped 5 bases, with 15 bases sitting between them. Germline V gene data show CDR1 as ENHRY and CDR2 as SYGVKD. CDR3 residues: CAAQSMRTEAFF. The CDR3 DNA sequence: TGTGCCGCCCAATCCATGAGGACTGAAGCTTTCTTT.

The chain is built from TRBV19 and TRBJ1-1; 7 nucleotides agree with TRBD1. The CDR3 runs to 15 residues. The V gene end was trimmed by 5 bases and the J gene end by 2 bases; junction bases not matched to a gene: 8. Looked up from germline, CDR1 is LNHDA and CDR2 is SQIVND (reference sequence). Here the CDR3 reads CASSARQGTNTEAFF. Here the CDR3 DNA reads TGTGCCAGTAGTGCCCGACAGGGAACAAACACTGAAGCTTTCTTT.

V and J are TRBV4-1 and TRBJ2-6; a weak D match, TRBD2 (5 bases). The germline V gene has CDR1 MGHRA and CDR2 YSYEKL. With 0 bases removed from V and 2 bases from J, the gap between germline ends came to 8 bases. The CDR3 has 16 amino acids. The CDR3 DNA reads TGCGCCAGCAGCCAAGAAGAGGGAACTGGGGCCAACGTCCTGACTTTC. It is translated as CASSQEEGTGANVLTF.

V and J are TRBV4-3 and TRBJ2-5, with TRBD2 identical over 15 bases. The CDR3 spans 15 residues. The germline V gene has CDR1 LGHNA and CDR2 YSLEER. The J segment lost 5 bases and the V segment lost 5 bases, leaving 3 bases of the junction unmatched. CDR3: CASSYGLAGGETQYF. CDR3 DNA: TGCGCCAGCAGCTACGGACTAGCGGGGGGGGAGACCCAGTACTTC.

The V call is TRBV7-6, the J call TRBJ2-1; possibly TRBD2 for D (6 bases). The V end lost 5 bases, the J end lost 7 bases, and 21 bases lay between the germline ends. The germline V gene encodes CDR1 SGHVS and CDR2 FNYEAQ. The CDR3 consists of 16 residues. CDR3 nucleotide sequence: TGTGCCAGCAGCCCCGGCGCAACGCTGGGGGGTAATGAGCAGTTCTTC. This sequence encodes CASSPGATLGGNEQFF.

The chain uses TRBV9 and TRBJ2-2, with D tentatively TRBD1 (5 bases). The germline gives CDR1 SGDLS, CDR2 YYNGEE. This CDR3 has 16 amino acids. Trimming pared 0 bases from V and 4 bases from J, leaving 13 bases between. In nucleotides, the CDR3 is TGTGCCAGCAGCGTAGCTAGAACAGGACGCACCGGGGAGCTGTTTTTT. Translating gives CASSVARTGRTGELFF.

The chain carries TRBV4-1 and TRBJ2-5; 9 bases align to TRBD1. V shed 4 bases, J shed 1 base, and the junction held 4 bases outside the gene matches. CDR1 and CDR2 (germline): MGHRA, YSYEKL. The CDR3 contains 15 residues. CDR3: CASSPPTGGQETQYF. The CDR3 DNA reads as TGCGCCAGCAGCCCCCCGACAGGGGGCCAAGAGACCCAGTACTTC.

The chain combines TRBV27 with TRBJ2-3; TRBD2 aligns across 10 bases. V lost 5 bases and J lost 0; bases outside the gene matches: 17. The germline V gene has CDR1 MNHEY and CDR2 SMNVEV (reference sequence). The CDR3 runs to 20 residues. The CDR3 DNA is TGTGCCAGCAGTCCGCAATGGCAAACTAGCGGGATACCAAGCACAGATACGCAGTATTTT. Protein: CASSPQWQTSGIPSTDTQYF.

The chain employs TRBV6-1 and TRBJ1-2; the D gene is possibly TRBD1 (5 bases). This CDR3 comprises 15 residues. Deletions cut 5 bases from V and 4 bases from J, with 17 bases between. Germline CDR1 reads MNHNS; CDR2 reads SASEGT. The CDR3 spells CASSKDGLGGYGYTF. The CDR3 region has the DNA TGTGCCAGCAGTAAGGACGGATTGGGGGGCTATGGCTACACCTTC.

The chain uses TRBV4-3 and TRBJ2-1, with TRBD1 matching over 10 bases. Germline values: CDR1 LGHNA, CDR2 YSLEER. With V trimmed by 1 base and J by 3 bases, 15 bases remained unmatched. CDR3 length equals 20 residues. The CDR3 protein is CASSQGDRGIGRAGYNEQFF. CDR3 sequence (DNA): TGCGCCAGCAGCCAAGGGGACAGGGGAATCGGGAGGGCCGGCTACAATGAGCAGTTCTTC.

This chain joins TRBV7-8 and TRBJ2-4; 7 positions match TRBD2. The J segment lost 9 bases and the V segment lost 1 base, leaving 9 bases of the junction unmatched. The CDR3 totals 15 residues. Germline loops: CDR1 SGHVS, CDR2 FQNEAQ. The CDR3 DNA sequence: TGTGCCAGCAGCTTAGGGGAGGGCGCAGGGACCATTCAGTACTTC. Amino acids: CASSLGEGAGTIQYF.

The chain links TRBV15 to TRBJ2-5; 7 nucleotides line up with TRBD2. The trim removed 1 base at V and 2 bases at J, leaving 1 base unmatched. Germline-derived CDR1 and CDR2 are LNHNV and YYDKDF (reference sequence). The CDR3 covers 14 residues. The chain's CDR3 is CATSRAGGQETQYF. The CDR3 bases are TGTGCCACCAGCAGAGCGGGGGGACAAGAGACCCAGTACTTC. Based on the CDR3 plus reference TRBV15 and TRBJ2-5, the full variable domain is DAMVIQNPRYQVTQFGKPVTLSCSQTLNHNVMYWYQQKSSQAPKLLFHYYDKDFNNEADTPDNFQSRRPNTSFCFLDIRSPGLGDTAMYLCATSRAGGQETQYFGPGTRLLVL.

The J gene is TRBJ2-7, the V gene TRBV6-6; 7 bases fit TRBD1. This CDR3 has 15 residues. Per germline, CDR1 MNHNY and CDR2 SVGAGI (reference sequence). The ends lost 6 bases at V and 6 bases at J; junction bases unmatched: 14. The DNA of the CDR3 is TGTGCCAGCAGCCCCCAGGGGGACGAGTTCAGCGAGCAGTACTTC. This codes for CASSPQGDEFSEQYF.

V and J are TRBV7-2 and TRBJ2-1, with 15 nucleotides matching TRBD2. V lost 5 bases to trimming and J lost 7 bases; unmatched junction nucleotides: 6. Germline-derived CDR1 and CDR2 are SGHTA and FQGNSA. The CDR3 totals 16 residues. The CDR3 reads CASSPTGTSGGNEQFF. The CDR3 nucleotides read TGTGCCAGCAGCCCCACCGGGACTAGCGGGGGGAATGAGCAGTTCTTC.

This chain uses TRBV4-2 with TRBJ2-3, with a weak D call TRBD2 (7 bases). From germline, CDR1 is LGHNA and CDR2 YNFKEQ. The CDR3 extends over 15 amino acids. V lost 3 bases, J lost 2 bases, and 12 bases lay in between. The DNA for the CDR3 is TGTGCCAGCAGCCAGGCGGGGGCAATCACAGATACGCAGTATTTT. Encoded protein: CASSQAGAITDTQYF.

This chain joins TRBV30 and TRBJ1-5; D possibly corresponds to TRBD1 (6 bases). Germline lookup yields CDR1 GTSNPN and CDR2 SVGIG (reference sequence). The V end lost 1 base, the J end lost 6 bases, and 16 bases lay between the germline ends. The CDR3 loop spans 15 amino acids. The DNA of the CDR3 is TGTGCCTGGAGTGCCGGACCACAGGGTACTCAGCCCCAGCATTTT. Its protein is CAWSAGPQGTQPQHF.

V usage is TRBV27 and J usage is TRBJ1-5; 8 nucleotides line up with TRBD1. Trimming cost V 2 bases and J 6 bases; bases outside gene matches: 6. CDR1 and CDR2 (germline): MNHEY, SMNVEV (reference sequence). The CDR3 sequence is 15 residues long. CDR3 protein: CASSLGQGARQPQHF. The CDR3 coding sequence is TGTGCCAGCAGTTTAGGGCAGGGGGCACGTCAGCCCCAGCATTTT.

V gene TRBV7-9 combines with J gene TRBJ2-7, with TRBD1 identical over 7 bases. After removal of 5 bases from V and 2 bases from J, the junction contained 9 bases not matched to a gene. CDR1 is SEHNR, CDR2 FQNEAQ, per germline (reference sequence). This CDR3 comprises 15 residues. Here the CDR3 reads CASSQGVAGAYEQYF. CDR3 bases: TGTGCCAGCAGCCAGGGGGTAGCCGGAGCCTACGAGCAGTACTTC.

V usage is TRBV5-5 and J usage is TRBJ2-6; 9 nucleotides align to TRBD1. Per the germline V gene, CDR1 is SGHKS and CDR2 is YYEKEE (reference sequence). Trimming at V came to 3 bases and at J to 1 base, leaving 11 bases not matched to a gene. The CDR3 covers 19 residues. Here the CDR3 DNA reads TGTGCCAGCAGCTGGCCCGTGGACAGGGGCCCTTCTGGGGCCAACGTCCTGACTTTC. Protein: CASSWPVDRGPSGANVLTF. The variable domain in full, completed from reference TRBV5-5 and TRBJ2-6, reads DAGVTQSPTHLIKTRGQQVTLRCSPISGHKSVSWYQQVLGQGPQFIFQYYEKEERGRGNFPDRFSARQFPNYSSELNVNALLLGDSALYLCASSWPVDRGPSGANVLTFGAGSRLTVL.

This chain uses TRBV11-2 with TRBJ1-2, with 8 bases fitting TRBD1. Germline lookup yields CDR1 SGHAT and CDR2 FQNNGV. V trimming: 7 bases; J trimming: 8 bases; junction bases outside the gene matches: 9. The CDR3 consists of 13 residues. In nucleotides, the CDR3 is TGTGCCAGCACCCAACAGGGGGTTAGGGGCTACACCTTC. Translated: CASTQQGVRGYTF.

J is TRBJ2-7 and V is TRBV6-1; TRBD1 matches at 8 bases. The CDR3 contains 16 residues. The V segment lost 4 bases and the J segment 5 bases; nucleotides outside the gene matches: 13. Germline V gene lookup returns CDR1 MNHNS and CDR2 SASEGT. DNA for the CDR3: TGTGCCAGCAGTGCCCGCCGGACAGGGACCCCCCACGAGCAGTACTTC. Translated: CASSARRTGTPHEQYF.

Of note for this clone: Other DNA sequences of this sample code for an identical CDR3. The chain carries TRBV7-9 and TRBJ1-3; 8 bases align to TRBD1. CDR1 and CDR2 from the germline V gene are SEHNR and FQNEAQ (reference sequence). Trimming cost V 3 bases and J 0 bases; bases outside gene matches: 1. The CDR3 sequence is 15 residues long. This chain's CDR3 is CASSFQGASGNTIYF. The CDR3 DNA is TGTGCCAGCAGCTTCCAGGGGGCCTCTGGAAACACCATATATTTT.

DNA for the CDR3: TGTGCCAGCAGCCAAGGGGCCCAGGGAACTGATACGCAGTATTTT. It translates to CASSQGAQGTDTQYF. The V gene is TRBV4-2, the J gene TRBJ2-3, with D perhaps matching TRBD1 (5 bases). V dropped 1 base and J dropped 6 bases, with 14 bases sitting between them. The CDR3 totals 15 residues. Germline CDR1 and CDR2: LGHNA and YNFKEQ.

The chain employs TRBV7-2 and TRBJ2-1; maybe TRBD1 (6 bases). Per germline, CDR1 SGHTA and CDR2 FQGNSA. The CDR3 is 15 amino acids. The V end lost 4 bases, the J end lost 3 bases, and 13 bases lay between the germline ends. CDR3 loop: CASSSDRNYYNEQFF. The CDR3 DNA follows: TGTGCCAGCAGCTCTGACAGGAACTACTACAATGAGCAGTTCTTC.

The genes are TRBV7-2 and TRBJ2-3, with D possibly TRBD2 on 6 matching bases. From germline, CDR1 is SGHTA and CDR2 FQGNSA. Trimming stripped 5 bases from V and 4 bases from J, with 16 bases between. CDR3 length: 15 amino acids. CDR3 DNA sequence: TGTGCCAGCAGCCCGACCGGGAGTTCGTCAGATACGCAGTATTTT. Its protein is CASSPTGSSSDTQYF. The full variable domain, with the rest looked up from reference TRBV7-2 and TRBJ2-3, is GAGVSQSPSNKVTEKGKDVELRCDPISGHTALYWYRQSLGQGLEFLIYFQGNSAPDKSGLPSDRFSAERTGGSVSTLTIQRTQQEDSAVYLCASSPTGSSSDTQYFGPGTRLTVL.

As DNA, the CDR3 is TGTGCCAGCACCCAGACTAGCGGCGCCTACGAGCAGTACTTC. Protein product: CASTQTSGAYEQYF. The chain is built from TRBV7-2 and TRBJ2-7, with 9 bases that match TRBD2. Germline V CDR1 and CDR2: SGHTA, FQGNSA. The CDR3 sequence is 14 residues long. The junction had 6 bases not matched to a gene; V was cut back by 7 bases and J by 2 bases.

The chain recombines TRBV7-8 with TRBJ1-2, with a possible D match to TRBD1 (6 bases). Trimming shortened V by 5 bases and J by 2 bases, and 15 bases separated the two germline ends. Germline CDR1 reads SGHVS; CDR2 reads FQNEAQ. The CDR3 extends over 15 amino acids. CDR3 bases: TGTGCCAGCAGCCCATGGACAGAAATAAACTATGGCTACACCTTC. Protein: CASSPWTEINYGYTF.

V is TRBV5-1 and J is TRBJ2-1, with D possibly TRBD2 on 6 matching bases. V gave up 4 bases and J gave up 9 bases, with 17 bases separating them. The CDR3 sequence is 14 residues long. Germline V CDR1 and CDR2: SGHRS, YFSETQ. CDR3 sequence reads: CASSPGLLRSEQFF. The CDR3 bases are TGCGCCAGCAGCCCGGGACTCCTCAGGAGTGAGCAGTTCTTC.